These T cell receptor beta chains were read from a single sample in a study of blood T cell repertoires in COVID-19. Using immunoSEQ multiplex PCR, the repertoire was profiled, and TCRdb retains in-frame clones only, with some absent. The table shows 250,000 to 300,000 clones, with about 88% occurring only once. The sequenced material came from peripheral blood. These TCRs come from a man aged 18-30 years with active or convalescent COVID-19. Both conserved end residues are part of each CDR3. The order of the fields is CDR3 DNA, CDR3 protein, clone size, V gene, D gene, J gene. The D gene is left open where the match is weak. Part of the rows lack a size; the others show once, few, many or a class for expanded clones.

DNA: TGTGCCAGTAGCGGCGGGAGGGATACAGATACGCAGTATTTT; CDR3: CASSGGRDTDTQYF; size: .; V: TRBV19; D: TRBD2; J: TRBJ2-3
DNA: TGCAGCGTTGGGAATAGCGGGGAGCAGTTCTTC; CDR3: CSVGNSGEQFF; size: .; V: TRBV29-1; D: TRBD2; J: TRBJ2-1
DNA: TGTGCCACCAGTGACCCGGGAGTGGCGGTAAGCTCCTACAATGAGCAGTTCTTC; CDR3: CATSDPGVAVSSYNEQFF; size: .; V: TRBV24-1; D: .; J: TRBJ2-1
DNA: TGTGCCAGCAGCCGAGCCCCCGCGGGAGGGGCATCCCTCCACTTT; CDR3: CASSRAPAGGASLHF; size: .; V: TRBV2; D: .; J: TRBJ1-6
DNA: TGCGCCAGCAGCCCGCAGACTAGCGGCCAAGAGACCCAGTACTTC; CDR3: CASSPQTSGQETQYF; size: once; V: TRBV5-1; D: TRBD2; J: TRBJ2-5
DNA: TGTGCCTGGAACGGACCTAGGGACAGGATTGGACAGCCCCAGCATTTT; CDR3: CAWNGPRDRIGQPQHF; size: .; V: TRBV30; D: TRBD1; J: TRBJ1-5
DNA: TGTGCCAGCAGCCAAGAACCAGGTGGCACTGAAGCTTTCTTT; CDR3: CASSQEPGGTEAFF; size: .; V: TRBV4-2; D: .; J: TRBJ1-1
DNA: TGCGCCAGCAGCTTCCACACTAGCGGGAGTAATGAGCAGTTCTTC; CDR3: CASSFHTSGSNEQFF; size: .; V: TRBV5-1; D: TRBD2; J: TRBJ2-1
DNA: TGTGCCAGCAGTCAGATACCACAAGAGACCCAGTACTTC; CDR3: CASSQIPQETQYF; size: .; V: TRBV14; D: .; J: TRBJ2-5
DNA: TGTGCCAGCAGCTTAAGGCAGGGGTCTCAGCCCCAGCATTTT; CDR3: CASSLRQGSQPQHF; size: once; V: TRBV7-2; D: .; J: TRBJ1-5
DNA: TGTGCTAGTGGGCGGGGTATCGACCAGCCCCAGCATTTT; CDR3: CASGRGIDQPQHF; size: .; V: TRBV12-5; D: .; J: TRBJ1-5
DNA: TGTGCCAGCAGTATTGACAGGTTCACTGAAGCTTTCTTT; CDR3: CASSIDRFTEAFF; size: .; V: TRBV12-3/TRBV12-4; D: .; J: TRBJ1-1
DNA: TGCAGCCAACGTCGCGCCTATGGCTACACCTTC; CDR3: CSQRRAYGYTF; size: .; V: TRBV29-1; D: .; J: TRBJ1-2
DNA: TGTGCCAGCAGCCAAGACGCTCGGGGGACCTACGAGCAGTACTTC; CDR3: CASSQDARGTYEQYF; size: few; V: TRBV3-1/TRBV3-2; D: .; J: TRBJ2-7
DNA: TGTGCCAGCAGGGTGCCGGGTGGCTATGGCTACACCTTC; CDR3: CASRVPGGYGYTF; size: .; V: TRBV6-5; D: .; J: TRBJ1-2
DNA: TGTGCCTGGAGACGGGATCAGGGGACAGATACGCAGTATTTT; CDR3: CAWRRDQGTDTQYF; size: .; V: TRBV30; D: .; J: TRBJ2-3
DNA: TGTGCCAGCAGCCAAGATAGCGGGAGGGATACCGGGGAGCTGTTTTTT; CDR3: CASSQDSGRDTGELFF; size: .; V: TRBV4-2; D: TRBD2; J: TRBJ2-2
DNA: TGTGCCAGCAGCCAAGAGAGGGCTACGGAACAGTACTTC; CDR3: CASSQERATEQYF; size: .; V: TRBV3-1/TRBV3-2; D: .; J: TRBJ2-7
DNA: TGTGCCAGCAGCCCGACCGGAGGTGGGAATTCACCCCTCCACTTT; CDR3: CASSPTGGGNSPLHF; size: .; V: TRBV7-6; D: .; J: TRBJ1-6
DNA: TGCGCCAGCAGCTTGATAACAGAAGAGACCCAGTACTTC; CDR3: CASSLITEETQYF; size: .; V: TRBV5-1; D: .; J: TRBJ2-5
DNA: TGTGCCAGCAGCCCAGGCGGGAACCCATCCGAGCAGTACTTC; CDR3: CASSPGGNPSEQYF; size: .; V: TRBV9; D: .; J: TRBJ2-7
DNA: TGTGCCAGCAGTCCCCAGGTCGGGGGGCTATACGAGCAGTACTTC; CDR3: CASSPQVGGLYEQYF; size: .; V: TRBV27; D: .; J: TRBJ2-7
DNA: TGTGCCAGCAGCGAATCTAGCGGGGCTTACGAGCAGTACTTC; CDR3: CASSESSGAYEQYF; size: few; V: TRBV9; D: TRBD2; J: TRBJ2-7
DNA: TGTGCCAGTAGTGGGGGACTGAAGAGATTGGCCGGGGAGCTGTTTTTT; CDR3: CASSGGLKRLAGELFF; size: .; V: TRBV19; D: .; J: TRBJ2-2
DNA: TGTGCCAGCAGCCAGACACTCGCCTCTGGAAACACCATATATTTT; CDR3: CASSQTLASGNTIYF; size: .; V: TRBV5-4; D: .; J: TRBJ1-3
DNA: TGCGCCAGCAGCGCACAGGGGGCGAATGGAGCGTCCTACGAGCAGTACTTC; CDR3: CASSAQGANGASYEQYF; size: few; V: TRBV4-1; D: TRBD1; J: TRBJ2-7
DNA: TGTGCCAGCAGCCCTCCGGGGTTACCTGAGCAGTACTTC; CDR3: CASSPPGLPEQYF; size: .; V: TRBV6-6; D: .; J: TRBJ2-7